A single T cell receptor beta chain is shown here with its context. The sample originates from a study of cytomegalovirus exposure and HLA in healthy donors. The PCR was carried out with 60 Vbeta primers and 13 Jbeta primers. The protocol was immunoSEQ multiplex PCR, while the TCRdb copy is restricted to in-frame clones and leaves out a portion. The sample contains about 120,000 clones, around three quarters of which appear only once. The CDR3 extends over 15 amino acids. Germline values: CDR1 MNHNS, CDR2 SASEGT. Unmatched junction bases numbered 5, after V lost 0 bases and J lost 4 bases. Specimen: PBMCs. This clonotype was sampled from a woman in her 30s in good health and CMV-seropositive. This chain links TRBV6-1 with TRBJ2-7, with TRBD2 identical over 8 bases. CDR3 region: CASSEAGLGRYEQYF. The CDR3 DNA reads as TGTGCCAGCAGTGAAGCGGGACTAGGGAGGTACGAGCAGTACTTC.